This T cell receptor beta chain was captured in a study of blood T cell repertoires in COVID-19. About the research overall: Samples representing acute and convalescent COVID-19 were sourced from the United States, Italy and Spain. Sources were T cells, B-cell-depleted T cells, or PBMCs; the material itself was cDNA or gDNA.

V lost 0 bases and J lost 2; bases outside the gene matches: 5. This CDR3 comprises 17 residues. Germline V gene sequence: CDR1 ENHRY, CDR2 SYGVKD. Source study methods: Quantification of nucleated cells was approximated via reference gene primer amplification. The assay was immunoSEQ multiplex PCR, and TCRdb's table has in-frame clones only and misses some. Clonal size and the V and J genes are those of that table, whereas D and trimming came from the DNA. The sample lists approximately 170,000 clones, about four fifths occurring once. Input material: peripheral blood. This chain joins TRBV10-3 and TRBJ2-2; 8 nucleotides align to TRBD2. This sequence was found in a man in his 70s who had recovered from COVID-19. The CDR3 region is CAISESIVAGNTGELFF. DNA of the CDR3: TGTGCCATCAGTGAGTCGATAGTAGCGGGAAACACCGGGGAGCTGTTTTTT.